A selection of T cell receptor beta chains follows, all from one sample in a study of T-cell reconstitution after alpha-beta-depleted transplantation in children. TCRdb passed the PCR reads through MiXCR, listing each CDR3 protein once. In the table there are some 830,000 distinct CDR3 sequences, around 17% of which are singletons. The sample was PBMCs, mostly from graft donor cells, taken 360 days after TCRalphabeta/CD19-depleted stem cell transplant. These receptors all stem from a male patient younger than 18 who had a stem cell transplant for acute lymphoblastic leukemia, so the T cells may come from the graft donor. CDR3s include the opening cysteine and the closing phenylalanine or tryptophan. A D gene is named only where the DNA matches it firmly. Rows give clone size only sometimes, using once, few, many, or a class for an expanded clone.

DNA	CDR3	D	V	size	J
TGTGCCAGCAGCCTTCCTTCAGGGGCGCAGTATTTT	CASSLPSGAQYF	.	TRBV9	few	TRBJ2-3
TGTGCCAGCAGTTTTTTGGCCGGGGGCTCTAGAAGGAGGGGAAAATACGAGCAGTACTTC	CASSFLAGGSRRRGKYEQYF	.	TRBV12-3/TRBV12-4	.	TRBJ2-7
TGTGCCAGCAGCCAAGAAATAGGGCGGGGGAACACTGAAGCTTTCTTT	CASSQEIGRGNTEAFF	.	TRBV3-1	.	TRBJ1-1
TGTGCCAGCAGCTTGTTGGGACAGTACTACGAGCAGTACTTC	CASSLLGQYYEQYF	TRBD1	TRBV5-6	few	TRBJ2-7
TGCGCCAGCAGCGTGGGACAGAGGAACACTGAAGCTTTCTTT	CASSVGQRNTEAFF	TRBD1	TRBV5-1	.	TRBJ1-1
TGCAGCGTTGACGGTCCCTATAGGTGGGGGTCCTACAATGAGCAGTTCTTC	CSVDGPYRWGSYNEQFF	.	TRBV29-1	few	TRBJ2-1
TGTGCCAGCAGCTCTCAGGATGTCTACAATGAGCAGTTCTTC	CASSSQDVYNEQFF	.	TRBV7-9	.	TRBJ2-1
TGTGCCAGCAGCCCAAGTGGGGAGCGGGTGTATACGCAGTATTTT	CASSPSGERVYTQYF	.	TRBV3-1	few	TRBJ2-3
TGTGCCAGCAGCCCCCAGACAGGGCTAAACATTCAGTACTTC	CASSPQTGLNIQYF	TRBD1	TRBV9	few	TRBJ2-4
TGTGCCAGCAGCTCCTCTTTAGCGGGAATAGGATATAAGTACTTC	CASSSSLAGIGYKYF	TRBD2	TRBV11-2	once	TRBJ2-5
TGTGCCAGCTCACCGGGACAGCGAGGAAACACCATATATTTT	CASSPGQRGNTIYF	TRBD1	TRBV18	.	TRBJ1-3
TGCGCCAGCAGCCGGCTCGCCGGGACTAGCGGGACCTCTTGGCTTTCCGGGGAGCTGTTTTTT	CASSRLAGTSGTSWLSGELFF	TRBD2	TRBV5-1	.	TRBJ2-2
TGCGCCAGCAGCCAACTAGCCCTCTTATCCTACGAGCAGTACTTC	CASSQLALLSYEQYF	.	TRBV4-1	.	TRBJ2-7
TGCAGTGCGGGTGGCAGGAGATCCTACGAGCAGTACTTC	CSAGGRRSYEQYF	.	TRBV20-1	few	TRBJ2-7
TGCAGCGTTTCCTATGCGGACGGGGGACCCACAGATACGCAGTATTTT	CSVSYADGGPTDTQYF	.	TRBV29-1	few	TRBJ2-3
TGCAGTGCTAGCGGCGGGGGGAATGGCTACACCTTC	CSASGGGNGYTF	.	TRBV20-1	once	TRBJ1-2
TGTGCCAGCAGTATCCAATCGAGTGACAATCAGCCCCAGCATTTT	CASSIQSSDNQPQHF	.	TRBV7-3	few	TRBJ1-5
TGTGCCAGCAGTTTAATTTGGTTTGCGGGAGGGGCCTACGAGCAGTACTTC	CASSLIWFAGGAYEQYF	TRBD2	TRBV28	many	TRBJ2-7
TGTGCCACCAGTGATTGGATGAGAAGGGATGAGCAGTTCTTC	CATSDWMRRDEQFF	.	TRBV24-1	.	TRBJ2-1
TGTGCCAGCAGTTACTTGGCTATAGCGGGTATTCGCCAAGAGACCCAGTACTTC	CASSYLAIAGIRQETQYF	TRBD2	TRBV6-2/TRBV6-3	few	TRBJ2-5
TGCAGCGCCGCCCCCCTACTACAGATGAACACTGAAGCTTTCTTT	CSAAPLLQMNTEAFF	.	TRBV29-1	.	TRBJ1-1
TGCGCCAGCAGCCAAGAAGGAGTAATGTATGATAACAATCAGCCCCAGCATTTT	CASSQEGVMYDNNQPQHF	.	TRBV4-1	few	TRBJ1-5
TGTGCCAGTGGGAAGAGGGACAGTGAAGCTTTCTTT	CASGKRDSEAFF	TRBD1	TRBV19	few	TRBJ1-1
TGTGCCAGCTCACCAACTATGACGAATGAGCAGTTCTTC	CASSPTMTNEQFF	.	TRBV18	.	TRBJ2-1
TGTGCCACCAGCCTACAGGGCCTTACCTCTGGGGCCAACGTCCTGACTTTC	CATSLQGLTSGANVLTF	.	TRBV15	many	TRBJ2-6
TGTGCCACCACCAGAGGGACCGGTTGGAGTTATGGCTACACCTTC	CATTRGTGWSYGYTF	.	TRBV15	.	TRBJ1-2
TGCAGTGCTAGAGTCACGGGGGGTGCCTACGAGCAGTACTTC	CSARVTGGAYEQYF	TRBD2	TRBV20-1	.	TRBJ2-7
TGTGCCAGCAGCCAATTGGGACCGAGTAACACCGGGGAGCTGTTTTTT	CASSQLGPSNTGELFF	.	TRBV4-2	.	TRBJ2-2
TGTGCCACCAGCAGAGATACCCTTCTAGCGGGAGGGTCCTACGAGCAGTACTTC	CATSRDTLLAGGSYEQYF	TRBD2	TRBV15	few	TRBJ2-7
TGTGCCAGCAGCTTACCGGGAGGGCCTGACAATGAGCAGTTCTTC	CASSLPGGPDNEQFF	TRBD2	TRBV7-2	many	TRBJ2-1
TGTGCCAGCTCCCAGGGCCTTATTACTTCTGGAAACACCATATATTTT	CASSQGLITSGNTIYF	.	TRBV18	.	TRBJ1-3
TGTGCCAGCAGCCAAGGAGGGAAGTGGTGGACCGGGGAGCTGTTTTTT	CASSQGGKWWTGELFF	.	TRBV3-1	.	TRBJ2-2
TGCGCCAGCAGCCACCCGACAGGGGGCACGGATACGCAGTATTTT	CASSHPTGGTDTQYF	TRBD1	TRBV4-1	few	TRBJ2-3
TGTGCCAGCAGTTTCGGACTAGCGGGAGTTGGATACAATGAGCAGTTCTTC	CASSFGLAGVGYNEQFF	TRBD2	TRBV6-5	few	TRBJ2-1
TGCGCCAGCAGCTTGTCGGGGACGGGCCCAAGGATTAATGAGCAGTTCTTC	CASSLSGTGPRINEQFF	.	TRBV5-1	.	TRBJ2-1
TGCGCCAGCAGCTATACAGGGGGCGCCCACAATGAGCAGTTCTTC	CASSYTGGAHNEQFF	TRBD1	TRBV5-1	.	TRBJ2-1
TGTGCCAGCAGCGTTGGGGGCTCCAATCAGCCCCAGCATTTT	CASSVGGSNQPQHF	.	TRBV9	many	TRBJ1-5
TGTGCCAGCAGTTTATCTGCGGTGAATGAGCAGTTCTTC	CASSLSAVNEQFF	.	TRBV27	.	TRBJ2-1
TGCAGCGTGGCCGGACGTTTGATGAACACTGAAGTTTTCTTT	CSVAGRLMNTEVFF	.	TRBV29-1	.	TRBJ1-1
TGCAGTGCTGAAGAGACTAGTGAGCCCTACGAGCAGTACTTC	CSAEETSEPYEQYF	.	TRBV20-1	.	TRBJ2-7
TGCGCCAGCAGCTTGGGGACAGCCTCCTTAGCCAAAAACATTCAGTACTTC	CASSLGTASLAKNIQYF	.	TRBV5-1	.	TRBJ2-4
TGTGCCAGCAGTCTCAGCTTGCACTCCTATAATTCACCCCTCCACTTT	CASSLSLHSYNSPLHF	.	TRBV12-3/TRBV12-4	few	TRBJ1-6
TGTGCCAGCAGTCGGACTAGCGGTAAGGGTGAGCAGTTCTTC	CASSRTSGKGEQFF	TRBD2	TRBV7-3	.	TRBJ2-1
TGTGCCAGCAGTCAATGGACAGGGGTGATCTCCTACGAGCAGTACTTC	CASSQWTGVISYEQYF	TRBD1	TRBV27	.	TRBJ2-7